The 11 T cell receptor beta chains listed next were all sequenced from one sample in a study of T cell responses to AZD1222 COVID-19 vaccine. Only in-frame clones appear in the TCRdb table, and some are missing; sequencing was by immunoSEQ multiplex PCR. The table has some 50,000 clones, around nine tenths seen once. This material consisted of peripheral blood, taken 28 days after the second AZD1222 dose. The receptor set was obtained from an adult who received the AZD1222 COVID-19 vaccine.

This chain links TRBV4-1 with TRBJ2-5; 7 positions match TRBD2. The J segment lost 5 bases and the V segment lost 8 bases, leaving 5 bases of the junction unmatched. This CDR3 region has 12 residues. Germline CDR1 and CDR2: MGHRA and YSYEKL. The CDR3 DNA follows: TGCGCCAGCGGAGCGGGAATGGAGACCCAGTACTTC. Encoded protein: CASGAGMETQYF.

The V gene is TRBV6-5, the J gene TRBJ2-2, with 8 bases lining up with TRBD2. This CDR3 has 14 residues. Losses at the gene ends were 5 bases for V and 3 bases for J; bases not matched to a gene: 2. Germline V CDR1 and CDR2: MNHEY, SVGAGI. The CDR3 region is CASSRTSHTGELFF. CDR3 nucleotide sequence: TGTGCCAGCAGTCGGACTAGCCACACCGGGGAGCTGTTTTTT.

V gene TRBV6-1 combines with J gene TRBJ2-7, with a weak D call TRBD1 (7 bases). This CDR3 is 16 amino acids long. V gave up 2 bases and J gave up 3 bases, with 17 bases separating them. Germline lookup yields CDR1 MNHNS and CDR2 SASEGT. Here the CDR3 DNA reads TGTGCCAGCAGTGAATCAGGCAGGGGGAGGTTCTACGAGCAGTACTTC. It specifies CASSESGRGRFYEQYF.

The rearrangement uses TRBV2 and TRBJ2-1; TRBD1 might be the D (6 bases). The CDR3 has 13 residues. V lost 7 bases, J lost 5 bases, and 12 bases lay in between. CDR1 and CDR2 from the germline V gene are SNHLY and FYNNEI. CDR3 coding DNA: TGTGCCAGCAATCTGGACAGAAACAATGAGCAGTTCTTC. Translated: CASNLDRNNEQFF.

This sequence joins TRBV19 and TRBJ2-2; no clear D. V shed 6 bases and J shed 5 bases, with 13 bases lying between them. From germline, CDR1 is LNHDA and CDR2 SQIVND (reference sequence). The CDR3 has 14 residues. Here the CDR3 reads CASRKRVQTGELFF. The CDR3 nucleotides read TGTGCCAGTAGGAAAAGGGTACAGACCGGGGAGCTGTTTTTT. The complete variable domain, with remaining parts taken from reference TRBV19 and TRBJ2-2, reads DGGITQSPKYLFRKEGQNVTLSCEQNLNHDAMYWYRQDPGQGLRLIYYSQIVNDFQKGDIAEGYSVSREKKESFPLTVTSAQKNPTAFYLCASRKRVQTGELFFGEGSRLTVL.

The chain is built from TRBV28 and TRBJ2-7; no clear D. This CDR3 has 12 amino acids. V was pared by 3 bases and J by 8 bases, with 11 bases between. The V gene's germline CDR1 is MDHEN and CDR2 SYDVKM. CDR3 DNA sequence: TGTGCCAGCAGTTTGTGGCGATCTCAGCAGTACTTC. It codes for CASSLWRSQQYF.

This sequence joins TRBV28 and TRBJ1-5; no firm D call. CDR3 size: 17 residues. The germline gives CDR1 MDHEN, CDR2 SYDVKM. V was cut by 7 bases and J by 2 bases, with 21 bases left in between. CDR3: CASTSATASLGNQPQHF. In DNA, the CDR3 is TGTGCCAGCACCTCTGCTACAGCTTCCTTAGGCAATCAGCCCCAGCATTTT.

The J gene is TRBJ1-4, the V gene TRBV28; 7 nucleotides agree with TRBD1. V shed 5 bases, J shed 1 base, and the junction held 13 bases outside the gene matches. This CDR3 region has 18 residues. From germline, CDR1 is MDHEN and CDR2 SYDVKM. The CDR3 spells CASSPPPGRGITNEKLFF. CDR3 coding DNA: TGTGCCAGCAGTCCCCCCCCGGGCAGGGGGATAACTAATGAAAAACTGTTTTTT.

Written as DNA, the CDR3 is TGTGCCACCGTAACAGGCTATCAGAACACCGGGGAGCTGTTTTTT. Translation: CATVTGYQNTGELFF. The chain has TRBV6-9 and TRBJ2-2; D may be TRBD1 (5 bases). The CDR3 is made up of 15 amino acids. Germline lookup yields CDR1 MNHGY and CDR2 SVAAGI. V dropped 10 bases and J dropped 1 base, with 16 bases sitting between them.

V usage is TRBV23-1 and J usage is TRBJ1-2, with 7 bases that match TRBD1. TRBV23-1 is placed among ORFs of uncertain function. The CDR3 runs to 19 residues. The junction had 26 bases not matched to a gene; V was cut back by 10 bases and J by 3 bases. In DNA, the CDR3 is TGCGCCACCACCCGGGACTCCCGATTGGACAGGTCTAGGGACTATGGCTACACCTTC. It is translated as CATTRDSRLDRSRDYGYTF.

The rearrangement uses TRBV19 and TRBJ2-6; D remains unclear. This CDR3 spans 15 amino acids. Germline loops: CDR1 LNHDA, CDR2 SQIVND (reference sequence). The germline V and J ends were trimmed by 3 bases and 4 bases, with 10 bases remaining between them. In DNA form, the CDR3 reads TGTGCCAGTAGTATCTCCGAGAGCGGGGCCAACGTCCTGACTTTC. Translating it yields CASSISESGANVLTF.